The 28 T cell receptor beta chains listed next were all sequenced from one sample in a study of shared clonotypes between healthy human individuals. Profiling relied on immunoSEQ multiplex PCR, and the TCRdb table lists in-frame clones only, not all of them. Of roughly 1,100,000 clones in the sample, roughly 75% were seen once. Sequenced: memory CD4+ T cells sorted from blood. The sample's subset: CD45RA-negative fraction. The source of these receptors is a man between 18 and 29 years old in good health.

Points on this clone: This sample includes further DNA sequences coding for the same CDR3. The J gene is TRBJ2-1, the V gene TRBV11-3, with 11 bases lining up with TRBD1. Looked up from germline, CDR1 is SGHNT and CDR2 is YENEEA. Losses at the gene ends were 3 bases for V and 8 bases for J; bases not matched to a gene: 0. CDR3 length: 13 residues. The CDR3 DNA sequence: TGTGCCAGCAGCTTGGACAGGGGGCATGAGCAGTTCTTC. Amino acid sequence: CASSLDRGHEQFF.

The chain employs TRBV4-1 and TRBJ2-3; no definite D call. V lost 0 bases and J 1 base, leaving 14 bases between the germline ends. The CDR3 runs to 17 residues. Germline CDR1 reads MGHRA; CDR2 reads YSYEKL. CDR3 DNA: TGCGCCAGCAGCCAAGAACTCGGAACGTTGGGCACAGATACGCAGTATTTT. It codes for CASSQELGTLGTDTQYF.

Comments on this clone: Distinct nucleotide sequences in the sample also encode this CDR3. This chain links TRBV20-1 with TRBJ2-5, with D possibly TRBD2 on 5 matching bases. This CDR3 is 11 amino acids long. Germline lookup yields CDR1 DFQATT and CDR2 SNEGSKA (reference sequence). DNA for the CDR3: TGCAGCGGGGAGAATCAAGAGACCCAGTACTTC. It encodes CSGENQETQYF.

The chain combines TRBV29-1 with TRBJ1-5; possible D gene TRBD1, 6 bases. With 5 bases removed from V and 2 bases from J, the gap between germline ends came to 16 bases. CDR3 length: 15 amino acids. Germline V gene lookup returns CDR1 SQVTM and CDR2 ANQGSEA. The CDR3 nucleotides read TGCAGCGTTATCGTAGGGGGTACGGGCAATCAGCCCCAGCATTTT. Translated: CSVIVGGTGNQPQHF.

The V gene is TRBV5-5, the J gene TRBJ1-1; no reliable D call. This CDR3 spans 15 amino acids. The V gene's germline CDR1 is SGHKS and CDR2 YYEKEE (reference sequence). V gave up 1 base and J gave up 0 bases, with 10 bases separating them. The CDR3 is CASSLQLRLNTEAFF. CDR3 DNA: TGTGCCAGCAGCTTGCAATTAAGGTTGAACACTGAAGCTTTCTTT.

The chain has TRBV18 and TRBJ1-4; TRBD1 might be the D (5 bases). The germline gives CDR1 KGHSH, CDR2 LQKENI. V was cut by 5 bases and J by 5 bases, with 9 bases left in between. The CDR3 runs to 13 residues. Written as DNA, the CDR3 is TGTGCCAGCTCAGAGGGGAAAAATGAAAAACTGTTTTTT. This encodes CASSEGKNEKLFF.

The rearrangement uses TRBV5-8 and TRBJ2-7, with TRBD1 identical over 10 bases. V shed 0 bases and J 3 bases; nucleotides not matched to a gene: 6. Germline CDR1 SGHTS, CDR2 YDEGEE. The CDR3 totals 16 residues. This CDR3 reads CASSLATGGWNYEQYF. The DNA of the CDR3 is TGTGCCAGCAGCTTGGCGACAGGGGGCTGGAACTACGAGCAGTACTTC. Supplemented by reference TRBV5-8 and TRBJ2-7, the full variable domain reads EAGVTQSPTHLIKTRGQQATLRCSPISGHTSVYWYQQALGLGLQFLLWYDEGEERNRGNFPPRFSGRQFPNYSSELNVNALELEDSALYLCASSLATGGWNYEQYFGPGTRLTVT.

The chain recombines TRBV9 with TRBJ2-7; D is tentatively TRBD1 or TRBD2 (7 bases each). Germline V gives CDR1 SGDLS, CDR2 YYNGEE. The CDR3 has 15 amino acids. Trimming removed 4 bases from V and 2 bases from J, with 16 bases in between. The CDR3 sequence is CASSRGLADTYEQYF. The CDR3 coding sequence is TGTGCCAGCAGCAGGGGGCTAGCGGATACCTACGAGCAGTACTTC.

V and J are TRBV7-2 and TRBJ2-1; D perhaps matches TRBD2 (7 bases). V lost 5 bases, J lost 4 bases, and 15 bases lay in between. The CDR3 has 15 amino acids. Looked up from germline, CDR1 is SGHTA and CDR2 is FQGNSA. The CDR3 loop is CASSLPGGSYNEQFF. The CDR3 region has the DNA TGTGCCAGCAGCCTGCCGGGGGGCTCGTACAATGAGCAGTTCTTC.

This chain links TRBV11-1 with TRBJ2-5; D may correspond to TRBD1 or TRBD2 (5 bases each). The germline CDR1 and CDR2 sequences are SGHAT and FQDESV (reference sequence). This CDR3 spans 11 amino acids. V was trimmed by 7 bases and J by 6 bases, leaving 9 bases between them. CDR3 amino acids: CASTRGQTQYF. In DNA, the CDR3 is TGTGCCAGCACGAGGGGACAGACCCAGTACTTC.

J is TRBJ1-2 and V is TRBV29-1, with TRBD1 as a possible D gene (5 bases). This CDR3 is built from 13 residues. Germline V CDR1 and CDR2: SQVTM, ANQGSEA. V was cut by 2 bases and J by 4 bases, with 11 bases left in between. The DNA for the CDR3 is TGCAGCGTTGAACCCGGGGCGGGCTATGGCTACACCTTC. It encodes CSVEPGAGYGYTF.

This clone was picked up one time. This sequence joins TRBV2 and TRBJ2-4; 9 nucleotides line up with TRBD2. CDR1 and CDR2 (germline): SNHLY, FYNNEI. J was trimmed by 9 bases and V by 0 bases; bases with no gene match: 15. The CDR3 is made up of 18 amino acids. CDR3 in amino acids: CASSEALMAVRGGGIQYF. The CDR3, as DNA: TGTGCCAGCAGTGAAGCGCTGATGGCCGTGCGGGGGGGCGGCATTCAGTACTTC.

V usage is TRBV7-9 and J usage is TRBJ2-7, with 10 bases that match TRBD2. After removal of 2 bases from V and 1 base from J, the junction contained 8 bases not matched to a gene. The CDR3 is made up of 17 amino acids. Per the germline V gene, CDR1 is SEHNR and CDR2 is FQNEAQ (reference sequence). The CDR3 coding sequence is TGTGCCAGCAGCTTAATGGGGAAAGCGGGAGGGTCCTACGAGCAGTACTTC. Translating it yields CASSLMGKAGGSYEQYF.

The chain uses TRBV1 and TRBJ1-5; TRBD1 is taken as the D call from the table, unchecked against the DNA. TRBV1 is marked as a pseudogene. This CDR3 contains 14 residues. CDR3 nucleotide sequence: TGCACCAGCAGCCAAGCAGTGGGCAATCAGCCCCAGCATTTT. Protein sequence: CTSSQAVGNQPQHF.

This rearrangement joins TRBV7-2 to TRBJ2-5, with D perhaps TRBD2 (6 bases). The assigned J gene may be wrong: the sequence end matches TRBJ2-7 better. The germline V gene encodes CDR1 SGHTA and CDR2 FQGNSA. The CDR3 contains 14 residues. The CDR3 DNA reads as TGTGCCAGCAGCCCCGGAGGGAGCTCCTACGAGCAGTACTTC. Protein product: CASSPGGSSYEQYF.

This chain links TRBV5-1 with TRBJ1-2; tentatively, D is TRBD1 (5 bases). Trimming stripped 5 bases from V and 4 bases from J, with 12 bases between. Germline V gene data show CDR1 as SGHRS and CDR2 as YFSETQ. The CDR3 runs 13 residues. DNA of the CDR3: TGCGCCAGCAGATCAGGGATCGCCTATGGCTACACCTTC. Translation: CASRSGIAYGYTF.

V gene TRBV7-9 combines with J gene TRBJ1-2; 8 bases agree with TRBD1. Germline V lookup: CDR1 SEHNR, CDR2 FQNEAQ (reference sequence). The length of the CDR3 is 14 residues. After removal of 6 bases from V and 3 bases from J, the junction contained 6 bases not matched to a gene. CDR3 residues: CASSEQGGDYGYTF. The CDR3 DNA sequence: TGTGCCAGCAGTGAACAGGGGGGCGACTATGGCTACACCTTC.

This rearrangement joins TRBV18 to TRBJ2-7; possible D gene TRBD2, 6 bases. The CDR3 runs to 15 residues. V was clipped by 4 bases and J by 2 bases, with 15 bases between them. Germline V gives CDR1 KGHSH, CDR2 LQKENI. CDR3 loop: CASSLSGRETYEQYF. CDR3 nucleotides: TGTGCCAGCTCACTGTCAGGTCGGGAGACCTACGAGCAGTACTTC.

The J gene is TRBJ2-7, the V gene TRBV7-6; the match to TRBD2 covers 9 bases. From germline, CDR1 is SGHVS and CDR2 FNYEAQ. The CDR3 has 14 amino acids. Losses at the gene ends were 2 bases for V and 5 bases for J; bases not matched to a gene: 4. CDR3 in amino acids: CASSLQRGVHEQYF. The CDR3 DNA reads TGTGCCAGCAGCTTACAGCGGGGGGTCCACGAGCAGTACTTC.

This chain links TRBV4-3 with TRBJ1-1; perhaps TRBD1 as D (6 bases). Germline CDR1 LGHNA, CDR2 YSLEER. V dropped 1 base and J dropped 5 bases, with 14 bases sitting between them. There are 15 residues in the CDR3. CDR3 in DNA: TGCGCCAGCAGCCAAGTTGGTCAAGGGGGGACTGAAGCTTTCTTT. This sequence encodes CASSQVGQGGTEAFF.

The V gene is TRBV19, the J gene TRBJ1-2; 11 nucleotides align to TRBD1. This CDR3 is 18 amino acids long. J lost 2 bases, V lost 7 bases, and 15 bases had no gene match. CDR1 and CDR2 (germline): LNHDA, SQIVND (reference sequence). The CDR3 region is CASTDQRTGGSDNYGYTF. CDR3 DNA: TGTGCCAGTACCGATCAGAGGACAGGGGGCTCCGACAACTATGGCTACACCTTC.

J is TRBJ1-6 and V is TRBV14, with 7 nucleotides matching TRBD1. This CDR3 region has 15 residues. Trimming at V came to 8 bases and at J to 7 bases, leaving 11 bases not matched to a gene. CDR1 and CDR2 from the germline V gene are SGHDN and FVKESK. The CDR3 loop is CASQKTGARNSPLHF. The CDR3, as DNA: TGTGCCAGCCAAAAAACAGGGGCTCGAAATTCACCCCTCCACTTT.

The genes are TRBV18 and TRBJ2-5; TRBD1 agrees at 7 bases. Germline values: CDR1 KGHSH, CDR2 LQKENI. CDR3 size: 14 residues. With 5 bases clipped from V and 3 bases from J, the junction kept 6 bases outside the gene matches. The CDR3 loop reads CASSAATGKETQYF. The CDR3 nucleotides read TGTGCCAGCTCAGCCGCGACAGGGAAAGAGACCCAGTACTTC.

The V and J genes are TRBV5-4 and TRBJ2-1; D could derive from TRBD1 or TRBD2 (7 bases each). The CDR3 is made up of 16 amino acids. Germline V CDR1 and CDR2: SGHNT, YYREEE (reference sequence). Between the trimmed V and J ends, which lost 3 bases and 0 bases, there was a span of 13 bases. The CDR3, as DNA: TGTGCCAGCAGCTCGGGGGGACAGAGCTCCTACAATGAGCAGTTCTTC. Translation: CASSSGGQSSYNEQFF.

The V call is TRBV7-2, the J call TRBJ2-7; no definite D call. Germline CDR1 is SGHTA and CDR2 is FQGNSA. V was pared by 1 base and J by 2 bases, with 9 bases between. The CDR3 contains 14 residues. The CDR3 region is CASSLEAVTYEQYF. The CDR3 DNA reads TGTGCCAGCAGCTTAGAGGCAGTTACCTACGAGCAGTACTTC.

This sequence joins TRBV6-6 and TRBJ2-6; a possible D gene is TRBD1 (6 bases). The CDR3 is 15 amino acids. With 5 bases removed from V and 1 base from J, the gap between germline ends came to 9 bases. CDR1 and CDR2 from the germline V gene are MNHNY and SVGAGI (reference sequence). CDR3 sequence reads: CASSTTGSGANVLTF. In nucleotides, the CDR3 is TGTGCCAGCAGTACAACAGGGTCTGGGGCCAACGTCCTGACTTTC.

In this sample, this clone turned up a few times. The chain links TRBV5-1 to TRBJ1-4; possibly TRBD1 for D (5 bases). The germline V and J ends were trimmed by 5 bases and 2 bases, with 10 bases remaining between them. The CDR3 spans 14 residues. In germline, CDR1 is SGHRS, CDR2 YFSETQ. The CDR3 region is CASSRGSTNEKLFF. The DNA of the CDR3 is TGCGCCAGCAGTAGGGGTTCGACTAATGAAAAACTGTTTTTT.

V is TRBV18 and J is TRBJ2-1; D gene ambiguous. Trimming removed 5 bases from V and 2 bases from J, with 7 bases in between. The germline CDR1 and CDR2 sequences are KGHSH and LQKENI. The CDR3 length is 13 residues. CDR3 residues: CASSEEPYNEQFF. The CDR3 bases are TGTGCCAGCTCAGAGGAGCCCTACAATGAGCAGTTCTTC.